Sequencing of this T cell receptor beta chain was carried out in a study of shared clonotypes between healthy human individuals. Germline V gene lookup returns CDR1 GTSNPN and CDR2 SVGIG (reference sequence). The CDR3 length is 13 residues. With 2 bases removed from V and 5 bases from J, the gap between germline ends came to 11 bases. This table comes from immunoSEQ multiplex PCR, and its TCRdb copy is limited to in-frame clones, with some not included. Seen here are 850,000 to 1,200,000 clones, 75% observed once, and the top ten hold roughly 1.5%. The sample taken for sequencing was memory CD4+ T cells sorted from blood. The subset here: CD45RA-negative fraction. This clonotype was obtained from a young man in good health. The V call is TRBV30, the J call TRBJ2-3; D might be TRBD1 (7 bases). CDR3 sequence: CAWSRQGGDTQYF. CDR3 DNA sequence: TGTGCCTGGAGTCGGCAGGGGGGAGATACGCAGTATTTT.